Presented here are 23 T cell receptor beta chains from one specimen sequenced in a study of tumor-infiltrating lymphocytes in primary liver carcinoma. The authors made TCR beta cDNA from 400 to 600 ng total RNA with a constant-region primer. Researchers made the TCR beta libraries by running three nested multiplex PCR rounds with slightly modified ARM-PCR. A C-beta reverse primer and TRBV1-TRBV30 forward primers served in each of the first two PCR rounds, at 10 cycles apiece. TCRdb re-derived calls from the multiplex PCR reads in MiXCR, one entry per CDR3 protein. The sample holds about 320,000 distinct CDR3 sequences, around 50% seen once. Unsorted whole blood served as the source of blood RNA, and germline DNA was extracted as well. The source material was peripheral blood. The receptors stem from a woman under 40 with primary liver carcinoma and hepatitis B virus infection.

With regard to this clonotype: Germline and junction disagree at one end, which may indicate a read error. The chain combines TRBV28 with TRBJ1-1; TRBD1 matches at 9 bases. Germline values: CDR1 MDHEN, CDR2 SYDVKM. There are 15 residues in the CDR3. For the CDR3, the DNA is TGTGCCAGCAGTGAGACAGGGGGTATGAACGCTGAAGCTTTCTTT. Translated, it gives CASSETGGMNAEAFF. The complete variable domain, with remaining parts taken from reference TRBV28 and TRBJ1-1, reads DVKVTQSSRYLVKRTGEKVFLECVQDMDHENMFWYRQDPGLGLRLIYFSYDVKMKEKGDIPEGYSVSREKKERFSLILESASTNQTSMYLCASSETGGMNAEAFFGQGTRLTVV.

This clonotype was counted ten times or more. This sequence joins TRBV10-3 and TRBJ2-1; 13 bases line up with TRBD2. V shed 5 bases and J 6 bases; nucleotides not matched to a gene: 4. Germline values: CDR1 ENHRY, CDR2 SYGVKD. This CDR3 comprises 15 residues. The DNA of the CDR3 is TGTGCCATCAGTACTAGCGGGAGGGCCAGCAATGAGCAGTTCTTC. Translated: CAISTSGRASNEQFF.

This clonotype was recorded only once. With a much larger clone just one base away, this may be a read error. The CDR3 does not end in the conserved phenylalanine or tryptophan, so this is likely a read error. The chain employs TRBV12-3 or TRBV12-4 and TRBJ2-1; 9 nucleotides agree with TRBD2. J was trimmed by 4 bases and V by 6 bases; bases with no gene match: 16. The CDR3 extends over 18 amino acids. CDR3 nucleotide sequence: TGTGCCAGCAGCCCACCGGGACTAGCCGCAAGGCCGTACAATGAGCAGTTCTTA. This codes for CASSPPGLAARPYNEQFL.

With respect to this clonotype: One end of the junction fails to match germline, which may point to a read error. The rearrangement uses TRBV6-5 and TRBJ2-1; 12 bases align to TRBD2. Germline-derived CDR1 and CDR2 are MNHEY and SVGAGI. This CDR3 has 14 amino acids. This CDR3 reads CANSPLAGGDEQFF. In nucleotides, the CDR3 is TGCGCCAACAGCCCTCTAGCGGGAGGGGATGAGCAGTTCTTC.

This clonotype has just a few counts. Being one base from a much bigger clone, this may be a read error. This chain uses TRBV6-2 or TRBV6-3 with TRBJ2-2; D not certain. This CDR3 is built from 13 residues. Germline lookup yields CDR1 MNHEY and CDR2 SVGEGT. The chain's CDR3 is CASSPLNSGELFF. In nucleotides, the CDR3 is TGTGCCAGCAGTCCCCTAAACAGCGGGGAGCTGTTTTTT.

The chain uses TRBV28 and TRBJ1-5; D perhaps matches TRBD1 (6 bases). Germline V gene sequence: CDR1 MDHEN, CDR2 SYDVKM. V shed 5 bases and J shed 9 bases, with 17 bases lying between them. The CDR3 has 14 amino acids. CDR3 region: CASSEGGSDWPQHF. The CDR3 nucleotides are TGTGCCAGCAGTGAGGGGGGATCCGACTGGCCCCAGCATTTT.

The chain uses TRBV12-5 and TRBJ1-5; D may be TRBD1 (6 bases). CDR1 LGHNT and CDR2 FRNRAP come from the germline V gene. Trimming stripped 5 bases from V and 7 bases from J, with 18 bases between. CDR3 length equals 15 residues. The CDR3 DNA reads as TGTGCTAGTGGTCTAGGACAGTCCATTAAGCAGCCCCAGCATTTT. It specifies CASGLGQSIKQPQHF.

The chain joins TRBV5-6 to TRBJ2-1; a possible D gene is TRBD2 (5 bases). Per the germline V gene, CDR1 is SGHDT and CDR2 is YYEEEE. The CDR3 covers 15 residues. Between the trimmed V and J ends, which lost 6 bases and 4 bases, there was a span of 17 bases. CDR3 sequence (DNA): TGTGCCAGCACTCTCGGAAGCGGATATTACAATGAGCAGTTCTTC. The encoded protein is CASTLGSGYYNEQFF.

This rearrangement joins TRBV6-1 to TRBJ1-4; tentatively, D is TRBD1 (5 bases). Germline V gene sequence: CDR1 MNHNS, CDR2 SASEGT. The CDR3 spans 14 residues. Trimming took 5 bases from V and 4 from J, leaving 11 bases between them. CDR3 nucleotide sequence: TGTGCCAGCAGTCCCTTTGGGGGTAATGAAAAACTGTTTTTT. It yields the protein CASSPFGGNEKLFF.

This clonotype was observed a handful of times. This sequence joins TRBV4-2 and TRBJ2-7, with D possibly matching TRBD1 (6 bases). This CDR3 is 15 amino acids long. Germline V gene lookup returns CDR1 LGHNA and CDR2 YNFKEQ. V gave up 4 bases and J gave up 6 bases, with 19 bases separating them. This CDR3 reads CASSLVPGQLREQYF. CDR3 DNA sequence: TGTGCCAGCAGCCTCGTCCCAGGACAGCTACGCGAGCAGTACTTC.

Details on this clonotype: An end of the junction does not agree with germline; a read error may underlie this. The gene calls are TRBV10-3 and TRBJ2-5; D ambiguous. CDR3 size: 12 residues. Germline V gene lookup returns CDR1 ENHRY and CDR2 SYGVKD. CDR3: CAISASDETQYF. CDR3 in DNA: TGCGCCATCAGTGCAAGCGATGAGACCCAGTACTTC.

This chain joins TRBV12-5 and TRBJ2-1; a weak D match, TRBD2 (5 bases). This CDR3 has 18 amino acids. Per the germline V gene, CDR1 is LGHNT and CDR2 is FRNRAP. V was pared by 2 bases and J by 4 bases, with 21 bases between. CDR3 nucleotide sequence: TGTGCTAGTGGTTTGTCATTGCTAGTGGGAGAAGGGTACAATGAGCAGTTCTTC. Protein: CASGLSLLVGEGYNEQFF.

Remarks on this clonotype: Sequence at one end of the junction differs from germline and may be a read error. The CDR3 sequence is CASSFLGRMNAEAFF. CDR3 nucleotides: TGTGCCAGCAGCTTTTTGGGACGGATGAACGCTGAAGCTTTCTTT. V usage is TRBV5-6 and J usage is TRBJ1-1; a weak D match, TRBD1 (5 bases). Germline V gene data show CDR1 as SGHDT and CDR2 as YYEEEE. The CDR3 runs to 15 residues.

CDR3 loop: CASSQREVYKQYF. The CDR3, as DNA: TGTGCCAGTAGCCAGCGGGAGGTGTACAAGCAGTACTTC. The rearrangement links TRBV6-1 to TRBJ2-7; 9 positions agree with TRBD2. Germline-derived CDR1 and CDR2 are MNHNS and SASEGT. The CDR3 has 13 residues. Germline trimming cut 9 bases from V and 8 bases from J; bases unmatched to any gene: 11.

In the case of this clonotype: Germline is not matched at one junction end, which may reflect a read error. The rearrangement uses TRBV12-3 or TRBV12-4 and TRBJ2-1, with TRBD2 matching 7 bases. The CDR3 spans 16 residues. For the CDR3, the DNA is TGTGTCAGCAGGGACTCCGGGACTGGCGGGAGTGATGATCAGTTCTTC. Amino acids: CVSRDSGTGGSDDQFF.

J is TRBJ2-1 and V is TRBV7-9; D is unresolved. Germline values: CDR1 SEHNR, CDR2 FQNEAQ (reference sequence). This CDR3 is 15 amino acids long. V shed 2 bases and J shed 5 bases, with 13 bases lying between them. The chain's CDR3 is CASSLSVGSHNEQFF. The CDR3 bases are TGTGCCAGCAGCTTATCAGTGGGGTCCCACAATGAGCAGTTCTTC.

The V call is TRBV6-1, the J call TRBJ2-1; 9 bases align to TRBD2. The CDR3 has 14 amino acids. V lost 10 bases and J lost 4; bases outside the gene matches: 8. The germline CDR1 and CDR2 sequences are MNHNS and SASEGT. The CDR3 region is CATRQLAGYNEQFF. CDR3 coding DNA: TGTGCCACCAGGCAACTAGCGGGTTACAATGAGCAGTTCTTC.

This clonotype came up many times. This chain links TRBV29-1 with TRBJ1-3, with D unclear. The germline gives CDR1 SQVTM, CDR2 ANQGSEA. V lost 6 bases and J lost 3, with 12 bases in between. CDR3 size: 13 residues. CDR3 DNA: TGCAGCGTGTCCACTAATAATGGAAACACCATATATTTT. Its protein product is CSVSTNNGNTIYF.

This clonotype was seen repeatedly, ten times or more. CDR3 coding DNA: TGTGCCAGCAGTTCTCACAGGGTATCACCCCTCCACTTT. The encoded protein is CASSSHRVSPLHF. This rearrangement joins TRBV12-3 or TRBV12-4 to TRBJ1-6; D is possibly TRBD1 (6 bases). The CDR3 consists of 13 residues. V lost 4 bases, J lost 10 bases, and 11 bases lay in between.

Details on this clonotype: The CDR3 carries no conserved terminal phenylalanine or tryptophan, so it likely arises from a read error. The rearrangement uses TRBV6-2 or TRBV6-3 and TRBJ2-5, with D unresolved. This CDR3 has 12 amino acids. The germline V gene has CDR1 MNHEY and CDR2 SVGEGT. V shed 8 bases and J shed 3 bases, with 10 bases lying between them. The CDR3 sequence: CASSPAEETQYI. Here the CDR3 DNA reads TGTGCCAGCTCTCCGGCAGAAGAGACCCAGTACATC.

A note on this clonotype: Mismatch with germline at one junction end may stem from a read error. V gene TRBV11-2 combines with J gene TRBJ2-3, with D tentatively TRBD2 (6 bases). Germline V CDR1 and CDR2: SGHAT, FQNNGV. The CDR3 runs to 17 residues. The CDR3 DNA reads as TGTGCCAGTAGTGAGGGACTCAGACTCTATCTCACAGATGCGCAGTATTTT. Translated: CASSEGLRLYLTDAQYF. The full variable domain, with the rest looked up from reference TRBV11-2 and TRBJ2-3, is EAGVAQSPRYKIIEKRQSVAFWCNPISGHATLYWYQQILGQGPKLLIQFQNNGVVDDSQLPKDRFSAERLKGVDSTLKIQPAKLEDSAVYLCASSEGLRLYLTDAQYFGPGTRLTVL.

Concerning this clonotype itself: This clone may be a read error of a much larger clone one base away. This sequence joins TRBV6-5 and TRBJ2-7, with D tentatively TRBD2 (6 bases). The length of the CDR3 is 11 residues. V lost 10 bases and J lost 8, with 15 bases in between. Germline V gene lookup returns CDR1 MNHEY and CDR2 SVGAGI. The CDR3 DNA reads as TGTGCCACCTGTGGGGGGAGAAAGCAGTACTTC. Protein: CATCGGRKQYF.

V is TRBV13 and J is TRBJ1-1, with a tentative D call TRBD1 (6 bases). This CDR3 is built from 15 residues. Germline CDR1 reads PRHDT; CDR2 reads FYEKMQ (reference sequence). Trimming removed 5 bases from V and 3 bases from J, with 16 bases in between. The CDR3 protein is CASSPTDRWYTEAFF. Written as DNA, the CDR3 is TGTGCCAGCAGCCCCACGGACAGATGGTACACTGAAGCTTTCTTT.